This is a list of T cell receptor beta chains from one sample in a study of cytomegalovirus exposure and HLA in healthy donors. Using immunoSEQ multiplex PCR, the repertoire was profiled, and TCRdb retains in-frame clones only, with some absent. The sample consists of about 100,000 clones, roughly 76% of them appearing once. Sequencing was carried out using PBMCs. These receptors originate from a man aged 35-49 years in good health and CMV-seronegative. Each CDR3 is given with its conserved first and last residue. D genes are given only for firm matches. Expanded clones are given a class, and other clones once, few, many or no size at all.

abundance,v_gene,d_gene,j_gene,CDR3nt,CDR3aa
.,TRBV11-2,.,TRBJ2-1,TGTGCCAGCAGCTTAAGTTGGAGGGGCCCTACTAACAATGAGCAGTTCTTC,CASSLSWRGPTNNEQFF
.,TRBV2,.,TRBJ1-5,TGTGCCAGCAGTAGCGGACAGTTGAGCAATCAGCCCCAGCATTTT,CASSSGQLSNQPQHF
.,TRBV6-6,.,TRBJ1-1,TGTGCCAGCAGTTACTCGGGGGGGGCGGCTGAAGCTTTCTTT,CASSYSGGAAEAFF
.,TRBV15,.,TRBJ2-1,TGTGCCACCAGCAGAGTTAAAAATGAGCAGTTCTTC,CATSRVKNEQFF
.,TRBV11-2,TRBD1,TRBJ1-1,TGTGCCAGCAGCCGGGACAGAGCGAACACTGAAGCTTTCTTT,CASSRDRANTEAFF
.,TRBV10-3,.,TRBJ1-5,TGTGCCATCAGTCCCGGGGGAGGACGCGGTCAGCCCCAGCATTTT,CAISPGGGRGQPQHF
.,TRBV6-5,TRBD1,TRBJ1-1,TGTGCCAGCAGTTACTTGGCAGGGGGATTAAACACTGAAGCTTTCTTT,CASSYLAGGLNTEAFF
.,TRBV5-1,.,TRBJ1-1,TGCGCCAGCAGTAAGAACACGGGTGGGAACACTGAAGCTTTCTTT,CASSKNTGGNTEAFF
few,TRBV7-9,.,TRBJ2-1,TGTGCCAGCAGCTTAGGCCTATTACGGGACACCCCGAGTAACAATGAGCAGTTCTTC,CASSLGLLRDTPSNNEQFF
.,TRBV6-5,.,TRBJ2-2,TGTGCCAGCAGTTACGAACCGGGGGTAACCGGGGAGCTGTTTTTT,CASSYEPGVTGELFF
.,TRBV7-6,.,TRBJ2-7,TGTGCCAGCAGCGCATCGACAGTCTACGAGCAGTACTTC,CASSASTVYEQYF
few,TRBV6-5,TRBD1,TRBJ1-2,TGTGCCAGCAGTTACTCAGCAGGGGGCGTTTTCTATGGCTACACCTTC,CASSYSAGGVFYGYTF
.,TRBV27,TRBD1,TRBJ2-1,TGTGCCAGCAGTATCGGGACAGGGTACAATGAGCAGTTCTTC,CASSIGTGYNEQFF
once,TRBV7-6,TRBD1,TRBJ1-1,TGTGCCAGCAGCGCCGCCGGGACAGGGGGCACTGAAGCTTTCTTT,CASSAAGTGGTEAFF
once,TRBV30,.,TRBJ2-2,TGTGCCTGGACGACGGACTCGAACACCGGGGAGCTGTTTTTT,CAWTTDSNTGELFF
.,TRBV19,.,TRBJ2-2,TGTGCCAGTAGTATAGGGCCTAACACCGGGGAGCTGTTTTTT,CASSIGPNTGELFF
.,TRBV29-1,.,TRBJ2-5,TGCAGCGTTGTGGTAAGGGGAGAGACCCAGTACTTC,CSVVVRGETQYF
.,TRBV4-2,TRBD1,TRBJ2-1,TGTGCCAGCAGCTGGGACAGGAGCTCCTACAATGAGCAGTTCTTC,CASSWDRSSYNEQFF
.,TRBV18,.,TRBJ2-5,TGTGCCAGCTCAGGACAGAAAGAGACCCAGTACTTC,CASSGQKETQYF